This paragraph reports one TCR beta chain. This clonotype showed up just a few times. Its recognized antigen is unknown. No much larger clone exists at a distance of one base, and base qualities are not known. TCRdb lists the instrument as Illumina HiSeq 1500. TCRdb handled the public reads itself, with Q25 trimming in fastp and clone calling in MiXCR, and kept productive beta chains. Entries are consolidated by CDR3 protein sequence, retaining the most common genes and DNA. The sample profile shows some 130,000 distinct CDR3 sequences; 32% of them were found once. The ten biggest clones cover 52% of the sample. What the treatment or condition label conveys for this sample: in vitro stimulation with specific CMV peptide epitopes to enrich CMV-specific T cells. This sample stems from a study of T cell repertoires in cytomegalovirus infection (dated 2019 in TCRdb). Context from the whole study: Recently identified HLA-C-restricted CMV epitopes, whose presentation resists viral immunomodulation, were targeted by peptide stimulations together with well-studied HLA-B-restricted epitopes. The HLA type of each donor mattered for the analysis, because public TCR beta signatures pointed to carriage of CMV infection along with the matching HLA type.

Relative to germline, V is 6 bases shorter and J is 5 bases shorter, with 7 bases between their ends. The germline V gene supplies CDR1 MDHEN and CDR2 SYDVKM. The CDR3, cysteine through phenylalanine, is 12 amino acids long. The CDR3 DNA has 36 bases and is translated from base 1. Here is what the overall study found, with its caveats: In both this cohort and an independent approximately 400-donor cohort, the cumulative frequency of public TCR beta family members distinguished carriers of CMV infection plus the relevant HLA type. The ex vivo response was dominated by HLA-C-restricted CMV-specific TCR beta clonotypes, and the single most frequent clonotype in two of eight donors was supplied by these HLA-C-restricted clonotypes.

This sequence was found in a human donor in good health (CMV status not recorded). Some clones in this sample may be carry-over from other donors' samples. Source: CD8+ T cells from cultured PBMCs, taken from culture after CMV antigen stimulation. The rearrangement joined TRBV28 to TRBJ2-2; matching of 6 bases hints at TRBD2 as the D gene. The CDR3 has the sequence CASSGGTGELFF. The DNA sequence reads TGTGCCAGCAGCGGGGGAACCGGGGAGCTGTTTTTT.